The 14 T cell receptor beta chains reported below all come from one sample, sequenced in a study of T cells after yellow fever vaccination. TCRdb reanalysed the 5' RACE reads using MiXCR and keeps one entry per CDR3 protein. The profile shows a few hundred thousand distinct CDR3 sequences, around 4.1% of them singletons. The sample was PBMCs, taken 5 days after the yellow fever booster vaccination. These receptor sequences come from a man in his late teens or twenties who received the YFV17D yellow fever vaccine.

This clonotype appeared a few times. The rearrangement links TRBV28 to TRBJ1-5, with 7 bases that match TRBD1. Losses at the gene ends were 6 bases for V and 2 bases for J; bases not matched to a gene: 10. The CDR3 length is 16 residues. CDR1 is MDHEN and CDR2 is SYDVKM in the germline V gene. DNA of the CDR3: TGTGCCAGCAGAGCACTAGGCGGGACAGGCAATCAGCCCCAGCATTTT. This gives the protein CASRALGGTGNQPQHF.

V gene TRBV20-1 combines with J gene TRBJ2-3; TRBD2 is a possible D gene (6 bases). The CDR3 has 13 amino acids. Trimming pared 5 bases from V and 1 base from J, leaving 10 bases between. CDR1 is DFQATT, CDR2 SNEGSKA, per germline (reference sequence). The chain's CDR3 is CSAGWGGTDTQYF. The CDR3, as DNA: TGCAGTGCTGGTTGGGGGGGCACAGATACGCAGTATTTT.

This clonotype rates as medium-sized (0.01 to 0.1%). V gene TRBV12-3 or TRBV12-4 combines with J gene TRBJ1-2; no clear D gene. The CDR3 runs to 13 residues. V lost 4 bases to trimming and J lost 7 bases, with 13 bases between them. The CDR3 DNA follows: TGTGCCAGCAGTTCCAATGGTTTCGGTGGCTACACCTTC. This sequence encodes CASSSNGFGGYTF.

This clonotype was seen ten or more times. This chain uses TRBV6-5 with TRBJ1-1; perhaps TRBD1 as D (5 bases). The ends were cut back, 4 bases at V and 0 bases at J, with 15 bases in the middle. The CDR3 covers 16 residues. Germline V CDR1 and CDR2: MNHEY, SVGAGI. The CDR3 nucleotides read TGTGCCAGCAGTTTACTCAGGCCAGGGATGAACACTGAAGCTTTCTTT. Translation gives CASSLLRPGMNTEAFF.

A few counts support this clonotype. CDR3 sequence (DNA): TGTGCCAGCAGCCCTGGACAACATAATTCACCCCTCCACTTT. Amino acids: CASSPGQHNSPLHF. This chain uses TRBV7-9 with TRBJ1-6; possibly TRBD1 for D (5 bases). The V gene lost 5 bases and the J gene lost 5 bases, with 10 bases spanning the gap. The germline gives CDR1 SEHNR, CDR2 FQNEAQ (reference sequence). This CDR3 spans 14 amino acids.

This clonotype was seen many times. CDR3 protein: CASSPKIKRTGSDYGYTF. Here the CDR3 DNA reads TGTGCCAGCAGCCCCAAAATTAAGCGGACAGGGTCGGACTATGGCTACACCTTC. The J gene is TRBJ1-2, the V gene TRBV4-2, with 8 bases fitting TRBD1. This CDR3 comprises 18 residues. J was trimmed by 3 bases and V by 4 bases; bases with no gene match: 16. Germline V gene data show CDR1 as LGHNA and CDR2 as YNFKEQ.

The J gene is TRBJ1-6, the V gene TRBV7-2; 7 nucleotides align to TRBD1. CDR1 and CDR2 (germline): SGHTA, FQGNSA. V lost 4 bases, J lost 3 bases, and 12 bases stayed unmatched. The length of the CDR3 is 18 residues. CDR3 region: CASSSSRQGLRYNSPLHF. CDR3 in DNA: TGTGCCAGCAGCTCTTCGAGACAGGGCCTTCGCTATAATTCACCCCTCCACTTT.

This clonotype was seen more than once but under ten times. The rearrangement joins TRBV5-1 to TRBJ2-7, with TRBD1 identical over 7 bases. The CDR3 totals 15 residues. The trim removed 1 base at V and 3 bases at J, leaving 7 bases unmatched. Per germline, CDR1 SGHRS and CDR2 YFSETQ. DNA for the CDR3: TGCGCCAGCAGCTTGCTTTGGACAGGTAACTACGAGCAGTACTTC. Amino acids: CASSLLWTGNYEQYF.

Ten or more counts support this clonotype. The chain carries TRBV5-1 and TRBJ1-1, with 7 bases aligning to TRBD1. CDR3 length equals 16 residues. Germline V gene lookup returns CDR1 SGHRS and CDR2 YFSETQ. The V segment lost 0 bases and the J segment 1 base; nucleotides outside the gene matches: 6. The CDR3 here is CASSLARTGANTEAFF. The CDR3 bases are TGCGCCAGCAGCTTGGCTAGAACAGGGGCGAACACTGAAGCTTTCTTT.

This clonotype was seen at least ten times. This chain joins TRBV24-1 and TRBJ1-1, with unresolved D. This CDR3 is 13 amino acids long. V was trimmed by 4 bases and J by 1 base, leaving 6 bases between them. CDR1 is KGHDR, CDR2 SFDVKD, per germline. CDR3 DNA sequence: TGTGCCACCAGTGAACACAGGAACACTGAAGCTTTCTTT. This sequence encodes CATSEHRNTEAFF.

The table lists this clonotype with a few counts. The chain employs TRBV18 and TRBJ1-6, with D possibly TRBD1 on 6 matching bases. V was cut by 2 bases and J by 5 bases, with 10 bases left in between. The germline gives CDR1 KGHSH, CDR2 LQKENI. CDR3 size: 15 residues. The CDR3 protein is CASSPSSGDNSPLHF. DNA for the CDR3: TGTGCCAGCTCACCATCCTCAGGGGATAATTCACCCCTCCACTTT.

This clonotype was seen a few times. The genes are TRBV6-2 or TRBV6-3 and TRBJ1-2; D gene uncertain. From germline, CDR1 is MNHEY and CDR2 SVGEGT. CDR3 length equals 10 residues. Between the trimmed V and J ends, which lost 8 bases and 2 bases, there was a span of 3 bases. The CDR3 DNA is TGTGCCAGCGGAAACTATGGCTACACCTTC. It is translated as CASGNYGYTF.

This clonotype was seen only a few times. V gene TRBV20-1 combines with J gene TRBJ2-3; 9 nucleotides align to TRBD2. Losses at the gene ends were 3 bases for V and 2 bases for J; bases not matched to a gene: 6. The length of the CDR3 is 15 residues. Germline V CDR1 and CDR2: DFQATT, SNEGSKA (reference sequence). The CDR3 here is CSASPSGAYTDTQYF. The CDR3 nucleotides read TGCAGTGCTAGCCCTAGCGGGGCTTACACAGATACGCAGTATTTT.

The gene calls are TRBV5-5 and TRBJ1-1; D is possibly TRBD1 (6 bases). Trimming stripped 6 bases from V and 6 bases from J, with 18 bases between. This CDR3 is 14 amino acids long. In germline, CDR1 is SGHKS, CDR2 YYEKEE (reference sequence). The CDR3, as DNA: TGTGCCAGCATGGTCGGACGTGAGGGGGCTGAAGCTTTCTTT. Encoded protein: CASMVGREGAEAFF.